Described below is a single T cell receptor beta chain sequence and its context. The antigen it recognizes is unknown. No qualities accompany the bases; no much larger clone lies one base away. Donors were healthy HIV-negative adults with no recently reported acute infections or vaccinations. All donors were Caucasian adults living in Nashville, Tennessee, USA. CD4+ T cells were enriched by magnetic negative selection; naive cells were then positively selected on CD45RA, and the negative fraction formed the memory subset. Blood was collected by leukapheresis, and PBMCs were isolated by Ficoll-Histopaque density gradient centrifugation and then cryopreserved in liquid nitrogen vapor phase. Analytical flow cytometry was used to check the purity and quantity of each magnetically sorted T cell population. Genomic DNA was isolated from each sorted fraction and quantified by UV absorbance on a Nanodrop 2000c.

This entry is derived from a study of shared clonotypes between healthy human individuals (dated by TCRdb to the early 2020s). About the full investigation: The cohort included a few men and two women between 18 and 49 years of age. Libraries were prepared and TCR repertoires were sequenced by different laboratories using diverse techniques, in order to increase sequencing depth and limit assay-specific biases. The study deeply sequenced blood TCR repertoires of several healthy adults to estimate repertoire size and the extent of clonotype sharing between individuals. For each donor, three plates each were used for CD4 naive and CD4 memory, two plates were used for CD8 naive, and one plate was used for CD8 memory. Per donor, leukapheresis produced somewhere between about 0.94 and 9 billion PBMCs.

TCR CDR3 regions were amplified from genomic DNA by multiplex PCR using the deep immunoSEQ assay. For each cell subset, the extracted genomic DNA was distributed evenly across all wells of several immunoSEQ 96-well plates, and each plate served as one replicate. For sorted subsets, about 200 ng genomic DNA, equal to about 30,000 T cell genomes, was loaded into each replicate PCR. Purified libraries were measured with a Qubit 3.0 fluorometer, size-checked on a Bioanalyzer 2100, and measured again with the KAPA Library Quantification kit. A separate single-read 150-cycle Illumina NextSeq 550 flow cell was used to sequence each immunoSEQ 96-well plate. As for the original processing: Because only junctional sequences without quality scores were contained in the immunoSEQ output, filtering matching that applied to full-length reads could not be performed. Sequences were annotated with PyIR, a Python wrapper for IgBLAST v1.9, using IMGT germline references to assign V/J genes and CDR3. Reads were filtered out if the reads had weak V/J assignments (E-value above 1e-6), no CDR3, stop codons, out-of-frame junctions, or ambiguous translated residues. V3J clonotypes were defined as sequences sharing an identical inferred V gene, J gene, and CDR3 amino acid sequence. Percentage overlap between repertoires was computed as shared unique clonotypes divided by the size of the smaller repertoire. Three approaches were used to assess repertoire richness: RTK rarefaction, the Chao1 estimator, and Recon v2.1 estimates of unobserved clonotypes. Generation probabilities were computed with OLGA for all TCRbeta clonotypes obtained by the gDNA method from several donors. In TCRdb, the immuneACCESS table is reduced to in-frame sequences with V and J assigned. These tables do not hold every clone; where another copy was compared, an unresolved V gene accounts for under half, and the others remain unexplained. V, J and clone size are taken as reported in that table, and D and trimming were inferred from the DNA itself. In this sample the table shows around 2.5 million clones, roughly 93% of which occur a single time. The ten largest clones add up to 0.36% of the sample.

V drops 1 base and J drops 4 bases, leaving 10 bases in between. Via the germline V gene, CDR1 is SGHRS and CDR2 YFSETQ. Including cysteine and phenylalanine, the CDR3 has 14 amino acids. The kept DNA is CDR3 alone, 42 bases in frame from the first base. Results the study describes overall, beyond this receptor: Higher generation probabilities were observed for clonotypes shared by all four sorted-subset donors than for non-shared clonotypes. Pairwise subsampling indicated that sequencing depth was expected to affect the degree of clonotype sharing among donors. The genetic and exposure-history diversity represented was limited by the small number of donors. Only blood was sampled, and tissue TCR repertoires likely differ from those in blood. Naive subsets generally had larger estimated clonotype richness than memory subsets did. Incomplete sequencing was indicated by rarefaction of sorted-subset datasets, despite the large sequencing depth. Across four donors, about 5.2% of naive CD4, approximately 4% of naive CD8, roughly 2.3% of memory CD4, and over 0.35% of memory CD8 clonotypes were shared.

This TCR came from a man aged 18 to 30 in good health. Some clones in this sample may be carry-over from other donors' samples. The specimen was naive CD4+ T cells from PBMCs. This sample's cell subset or site label indicates: CD45RA+ positively selected. This sequence uses TRBV5-1 and TRBJ2-3; no D gene can be assigned with confidence. The CDR3 region: CASSLYLSADTQYF. The DNA reads as follows: TGCGCCAGCAGCTTGTATCTCTCTGCAGATACGCAGTATTTT.